This T cell receptor beta chain was obtained from a study of beta chain features in type 1 diabetes. Study-wide points: Fewer junction insertions and more nucleotide deletions appeared in type 1 diabetes patients.

The length of the CDR3 is 12 residues. Trimming stripped 2 bases from V and 2 bases from J, with 4 bases between. Germline V gives CDR1 GTSNPN, CDR2 SVGIG (reference sequence). Worth noting for this clone: The antigen is not known.

Blood was collected once per donor into heparin, averaging about 120 mL. CD45RO/CCR7/CD25/CD127/CD95/CD27 sorting isolated CD4+ naive, central memory, regulatory and stem cell-like memory cells. As every portion of the isolated RNA was reverse transcribed, the sequencing read expressed TCRB transcripts. Generated by immunoSEQ multiplex PCR, the TCRdb table keeps only in-frame clones and is missing some. The table includes hundreds of thousands of clones, 15% to 17% detected once. The TCR originated in a man younger than 30 in good health. The sample consisted of naive CD4+ T cells from blood. The chain couples TRBV30 to TRBJ1-5; D gene uncertain. The DNA of the CDR3 is TGTGCCTGGAGTCGTGGCAATCAGCCCCAGCATTTT. It translates to CAWSRGNQPQHF.